The next 30 T cell receptor beta chains were all read from a single sample in a study of shared clonotypes between healthy human individuals. TCRdb keeps only in-frame clones here, not all; method: immunoSEQ multiplex PCR. This repertoire shows millions of clones, around nine tenths found once; its top ten account for around 0.14%. Material for sequencing was naive CD4+ T cells sorted from blood. Subset denoted: CD45RA+ positively selected. These receptors all come from a man younger than 30 in good health.

J is TRBJ1-5 and V is TRBV18, with D possibly TRBD1 on 6 matching bases. CDR3 length equals 14 residues. Germline CDR1 is KGHSH and CDR2 is LQKENI. The germline V and J ends were trimmed by 2 bases and 3 bases, with 8 bases remaining between them. The DNA of the CDR3 is TGTGCCAGCTCACCAAGGGGGGACAATCAGCCCCAGCATTTT. Amino acid sequence: CASSPRGDNQPQHF.

The chain is built from TRBV19 and TRBJ2-3; weak D call: TRBD2 (6 bases). The germline V gene encodes CDR1 LNHDA and CDR2 SQIVND (reference sequence). V was clipped by 2 bases and J by 7 bases, with 16 bases between them. CDR3 size: 15 residues. This CDR3 is CASSITGVLANTQYF. The DNA of the CDR3 is TGTGCCAGTAGTATAACGGGGGTCCTCGCGAATACGCAGTATTTT.

The V call is TRBV6-5, the J call TRBJ2-1; D may match TRBD1 or TRBD2 (5 bases each). Germline CDR1 MNHEY, CDR2 SVGAGI. The V and J ends lost 6 bases and 7 bases respectively, with 10 bases between them. The CDR3 length is 12 residues. The CDR3 nucleotides are TGTGCCAGCAGCCGGGACGAAAATGAGCAGTTCTTC. Translation gives CASSRDENEQFF.

This clone turned up a few times. The chain uses TRBV19 and TRBJ1-5; D not certain. Germline lookup yields CDR1 LNHDA and CDR2 SQIVND (reference sequence). The V end was cut by 5 bases, the J end by 4 bases, with 12 bases between. The CDR3 consists of 14 residues. The CDR3 nucleotides read TGTGCCAGTAGTCCCGGCAAGCAGAATCAGCCCCAGCATTTT. Protein sequence: CASSPGKQNQPQHF.

This clone was seen a few times. The J gene is TRBJ1-2, the V gene TRBV28; D gene uncertain. Germline lookup yields CDR1 MDHEN and CDR2 SYDVKM. Trimming shortened V by 7 bases and J by 3 bases, and 9 bases separated the two germline ends. The length of the CDR3 is 12 residues. The CDR3 nucleotides read TGTGCCAGCAATACAGAGTACTATGGCTACACCTTC. Encoded protein: CASNTEYYGYTF.

The chain has TRBV29-1 and TRBJ1-6; TRBD1 aligns across 7 bases. The germline gives CDR1 SQVTM, CDR2 ANQGSEA. This CDR3 contains 15 residues. V was clipped by 0 bases and J by 6 bases; unmatched bases: 5. CDR3 sequence: CSVEDWGTVNSPLHF. The CDR3 nucleotides read TGCAGCGTTGAAGATTGGGGGACAGTTAATTCACCCCTCCACTTT. Together with reference TRBV29-1 and TRBJ1-6, the CDR3 gives the full variable domain: SAVISQKPSRDICQRGTSLTIQCQVDSQVTMMFWYRQQPGQSLTLIATANQGSEATYESGFVIDKFPISRPNLTFSTLTVSNMSPEDSSIYLCSVEDWGTVNSPLHFGNGTRLTVT.

CDR3 DNA: TGTGCCTGGAGTGTAGAGGATTACAAAGATACGCAGTATTTT. Translation: CAWSVEDYKDTQYF. This chain uses TRBV30 with TRBJ2-3, with unresolved D. The CDR3 is 14 residues long. Trimming removed 0 bases from V and 5 bases from J, with 12 bases in between. In germline, CDR1 is GTSNPN, CDR2 SVGIG (reference sequence).

The CDR3 nucleotides read TGTGCCAGCAGTTTGGGAGGGACCCACTCTGGAAACACCATATATTTT. Amino acid sequence: CASSLGGTHSGNTIYF. The rearrangement links TRBV28 to TRBJ1-3; D possibly corresponds to TRBD1 (5 bases). The CDR3 extends over 16 amino acids. V dropped 3 bases and J dropped 0 bases, with 12 bases sitting between them. Germline V CDR1 and CDR2: MDHEN, SYDVKM. The variable domain in full, completed from reference TRBV28 and TRBJ1-3, reads DVKVTQSSRYLVKRTGEKVFLECVQDMDHENMFWYRQDPGLGLRLIYFSYDVKMKEKGDIPEGYSVSREKKERFSLILESASTNQTSMYLCASSLGGTHSGNTIYFGEGSWLTVV.

The CDR3 protein is CASSGGGGLTYEQFF. The CDR3 DNA follows: TGTGCCAGCTCCGGTGGAGGGGGTCTCACATATGAGCAGTTCTTC. The chain has TRBV7-9 and TRBJ2-1; D is tentatively TRBD1 or TRBD2 (6 bases each). The CDR3 sequence is 15 residues long. Germline values: CDR1 SEHNR, CDR2 FQNEAQ (reference sequence). Between the trimmed V and J ends, which lost 8 bases and 8 bases, there was a span of 22 bases.

V and J are TRBV7-2 and TRBJ2-7; a weak D match, TRBD1 (6 bases). This CDR3 region has 18 residues. Trimming pared 6 bases from V and 0 bases from J, leaving 24 bases between. Per the germline V gene, CDR1 is SGHTA and CDR2 is FQGNSA. The CDR3 nucleotides are TGTGCCAGCAGTTTGAGCCCCGAGGGGGACCCGAGCTCCTACGAGCAGTACTTC. This gives the protein CASSLSPEGDPSSYEQYF. Full variable domain (missing parts from reference TRBV7-2 and TRBJ2-7): GAGVSQSPSNKVTEKGKDVELRCDPISGHTALYWYRQSLGQGLEFLIYFQGNSAPDKSGLPSDRFSAERTGGSVSTLTIQRTQQEDSAVYLCASSLSPEGDPSSYEQYFGPGTRLTVT.

The chain carries TRBV19 and TRBJ1-2, with 9 bases matching TRBD1. CDR3 length: 15 amino acids. V lost 6 bases to trimming and J lost 0 bases; unmatched junction nucleotides: 5. Germline CDR1 LNHDA, CDR2 SQIVND (reference sequence). The CDR3 protein is CASSQRTGANYGYTF. The CDR3 DNA sequence: TGTGCCAGTAGCCAACGGACAGGGGCTAACTATGGCTACACCTTC.

The chain carries TRBV6-5 and TRBJ2-7; possibly TRBD1 or TRBD2 for D (6 bases each). The V gene's germline CDR1 is MNHEY and CDR2 SVGAGI. The V end lost 8 bases, the J end lost 9 bases, and 11 bases lay between the germline ends. CDR3 length: 10 residues. CDR3 amino acids: CASGGTTQYF. In DNA form, the CDR3 reads TGTGCCAGCGGGGGGACAACGCAGTACTTC.

The gene calls are TRBV5-6 and TRBJ1-5; possible D gene TRBD1, 6 bases. This CDR3 has 17 residues. Trimming took 4 bases from V and 0 from J, leaving 17 bases between them. The germline gives CDR1 SGHDT, CDR2 YYEEEE. In DNA, the CDR3 is TGTGCCAGCAGCCGTAGGGGGATTGGGATTAGCAATCAGCCCCAGCATTTT. This translates into CASSRRGIGISNQPQHF.

The chain joins TRBV6-6 to TRBJ1-6; TRBD1 aligns across 7 bases. There are 15 residues in the CDR3. V shed 4 bases, J shed 5 bases, and the junction held 5 bases outside the gene matches. Germline values: CDR1 MNHNY, CDR2 SVGAGI (reference sequence). The DNA for the CDR3 is TGTGCCAGCAGTTCGGCAGGGGGGAATAATTCACCCCTCCACTTT. It codes for CASSSAGGNNSPLHF.

The chain recombines TRBV28 with TRBJ2-5, with TRBD2 matching over 7 bases. V dropped 5 bases and J dropped 5; count of bases not matched to a gene: 11. Germline values: CDR1 MDHEN, CDR2 SYDVKM. CDR3 length: 15 residues. The CDR3 DNA reads as TGTGCCAGCAGTGGGGGGGACTTGAGTCGGGAGACCCAGTACTTC. Translated: CASSGGDLSRETQYF. The variable domain in full, completed from reference TRBV28 and TRBJ2-5, reads DVKVTQSSRYLVKRTGEKVFLECVQDMDHENMFWYRQDPGLGLRLIYFSYDVKMKEKGDIPEGYSVSREKKERFSLILESASTNQTSMYLCASSGGDLSRETQYFGPGTRLLVL.

The chain has TRBV5-4 and TRBJ1-1; D uncertain. Germline V gene sequence: CDR1 SGHNT, CDR2 YYREEE (reference sequence). V was clipped by 4 bases and J by 4 bases, with 20 bases between them. This CDR3 has 16 amino acids. This CDR3 is CASSQKPQGLGTEAFF. CDR3 in DNA: TGTGCCAGCAGCCAGAAGCCACAAGGATTAGGCACTGAAGCTTTCTTT.

Worth noting for this clone: Other DNA sequences in the same sample also yield this CDR3. The rearrangement links TRBV10-3 to TRBJ1-4, with a weak D call TRBD1 (6 bases). The CDR3 extends over 15 amino acids. CDR1 is ENHRY, CDR2 SYGVKD, per germline. The V end lost 0 bases, the J end lost 3 bases, and 8 bases lay between the germline ends. In DNA form, the CDR3 reads TGTGCCATCAGTGAGTCAGGGGGGTCTAATGAAAAACTGTTTTTT. Translation: CAISESGGSNEKLFF.

The J gene is TRBJ1-2, the V gene TRBV5-5; 8 bases align to TRBD1. Unmatched junction bases numbered 11, after V lost 1 base and J lost 6 bases. Germline values: CDR1 SGHKS, CDR2 YYEKEE (reference sequence). The CDR3 covers 16 residues. CDR3 sequence: CASSLPYWTGTDGYTF. The CDR3 DNA reads TGTGCCAGCAGCTTGCCCTATTGGACAGGGACGGATGGCTACACCTTC. Supplemented by reference TRBV5-5 and TRBJ1-2, the full variable domain reads DAGVTQSPTHLIKTRGQQVTLRCSPISGHKSVSWYQQVLGQGPQFIFQYYEKEERGRGNFPDRFSARQFPNYSSELNVNALLLGDSALYLCASSLPYWTGTDGYTFGSGTRLTVV.

In this sample, this clone turned up a few times. This chain links TRBV5-1 with TRBJ1-1; D is unclear. Germline V gene sequence: CDR1 SGHRS, CDR2 YFSETQ. V gave up 1 base and J gave up 1 base, with 8 bases separating them. This CDR3 comprises 14 residues. This CDR3 is CASSLQVSNTEAFF. CDR3 bases: TGCGCCAGCAGCTTGCAGGTGTCGAACACTGAAGCTTTCTTT.

As to this clone: The identical CDR3 is also encoded by other nucleotide sequences in the sample. The chain has TRBV30 and TRBJ1-1, with 7 nucleotides matching TRBD1. The CDR3 loop spans 12 amino acids. Germline assignment: CDR1 GTSNPN and CDR2 SVGIG (reference sequence). With 5 bases clipped from V and 3 bases from J, the junction kept 3 bases outside the gene matches. For the CDR3, the DNA is TGTGCCTGGGATGACAGGGACACTGAAGCTTTCTTT. It yields the protein CAWDDRDTEAFF.

The chain employs TRBV5-1 and TRBJ1-1, with 9 bases aligning to TRBD1. The CDR3 consists of 15 residues. The germline V gene has CDR1 SGHRS and CDR2 YFSETQ. With 1 base clipped from V and 3 bases from J, the junction kept 4 bases outside the gene matches. CDR3 protein: CASSLTGGAHTEAFF. Written as DNA, the CDR3 is TGCGCCAGCAGCTTGACAGGGGGCGCTCACACTGAAGCTTTCTTT.

CDR3 in DNA: TGTGCCTGGAGTTTACAGCCTACGGGGGGCTACACCTTC. Its protein product is CAWSLQPTGGYTF. This chain connects TRBV30 to TRBJ1-2; unclear D gene. The CDR3 loop spans 13 amino acids. The germline V gene encodes CDR1 GTSNPN and CDR2 SVGIG (reference sequence). V was cut by 2 bases and J by 8 bases, with 15 bases left in between.

This clone was seen once. The chain couples TRBV29-1 to TRBJ2-3; 7 nucleotides line up with TRBD2. The CDR3 sequence is 14 residues long. V lost 5 bases, J lost 2 bases, and 7 bases stayed unmatched. Germline CDR1 and CDR2: SQVTM and ANQGSEA. In nucleotides, the CDR3 is TGCAGCGTTCTGGCGGGGGTTAACACAGATACGCAGTATTTT. Translated: CSVLAGVNTDTQYF.

Note on this clone: Other DNA sequences in this specimen translate into the identical CDR3. The V and J genes are TRBV10-1 and TRBJ2-3, with D possibly TRBD1 on 5 matching bases. The V end was cut by 0 bases, the J end by 1 base, with 8 bases between. The CDR3 length is 15 residues. Germline V CDR1 and CDR2: WNHNN, SYGVQD (reference sequence). This CDR3 is CASSESGAGTDTQYF. As DNA, the CDR3 is TGCGCCAGCAGTGAGTCAGGGGCGGGCACAGATACGCAGTATTTT.

The chain joins TRBV5-1 to TRBJ2-1; possible D gene TRBD1, 6 bases. The CDR3 has 21 amino acids. Trimming stripped 0 bases from V and 5 bases from J, with 30 bases between. Per the germline V gene, CDR1 is SGHRS and CDR2 is YFSETQ. This chain's CDR3 is CASSLVRQNTFRGRSDNEQFF. CDR3 nucleotide sequence: TGCGCCAGCAGCTTGGTGCGTCAGAATACATTTAGGGGGAGATCGGACAATGAGCAGTTCTTC.

CDR3 sequence: CASSEVRQTSQYF. The CDR3 DNA reads TGTGCCAGCAGTGAAGTTCGGCAGACCTCGCAGTATTTT. The chain is built from TRBV6-1 and TRBJ2-3, with D unclear. In germline, CDR1 is MNHNS, CDR2 SASEGT. This CDR3 contains 13 residues. The V and J ends lost 1 base and 10 bases respectively, with 12 bases between them.

This chain uses TRBV10-3 with TRBJ1-5; 10 nucleotides line up with TRBD1. Germline lookup yields CDR1 ENHRY and CDR2 SYGVKD. With V trimmed by 5 bases and J by 5 bases, 6 bases remained unmatched. The CDR3 length is 15 residues. The CDR3 loop is CAISKGQGDDQPQHF. CDR3 sequence (DNA): TGTGCCATCAGTAAAGGACAGGGGGACGATCAGCCCCAGCATTTT.

The CDR3 bases are TGTGCCAGTAGGACAGGGCCTTCGAACACTGAAGCTTTCTTT. Its translation: CASRTGPSNTEAFF. The V and J genes are TRBV19 and TRBJ1-1, with TRBD1 identical over 7 bases. The V gene's germline CDR1 is LNHDA and CDR2 SQIVND (reference sequence). J lost 1 base, V lost 6 bases, and 5 bases had no gene match. The CDR3 is made up of 14 amino acids.

The chain combines TRBV11-3 with TRBJ2-1; TRBD2 matches 9 bases. The CDR3 covers 15 residues. CDR1 and CDR2 (germline): SGHNT, YENEEA. V was clipped by 0 bases and J by 9 bases; unmatched bases: 6. CDR3 sequence reads: CASSLERGLAGEQFF. The DNA for the CDR3 is TGTGCCAGCAGCTTAGAGAGGGGACTAGCAGGTGAGCAGTTCTTC.

The J gene is TRBJ2-5, the V gene TRBV25-1; D remains ambiguous. CDR1 is MGHDK and CDR2 is SYGVNS in the germline V gene. This CDR3 spans 14 amino acids. With 3 bases removed from V and 3 bases from J, the gap between germline ends came to 11 bases. The CDR3 here is CASSDYDKKETQYF. The CDR3 DNA follows: TGTGCCAGCAGTGATTACGACAAAAAAGAGACCCAGTACTTC.